What follows are 28 T cell receptor beta chains derived from one specimen sequenced in a study of T cell responses to AZD1222 COVID-19 vaccine. Sequencing was performed with immunoSEQ multiplex PCR; in TCRdb, only in-frame clones are kept and a portion is missing. Of about 180,000 clones in the sample, 85% to 90% were seen once. Sample: peripheral blood, taken 28 days after the second dose of the MenACWY control vaccine. The source is an adult who received the MenACWY meningococcal vaccine as a control.

The rearrangement links TRBV3-1 (or the pseudogene TRBV3-2) to TRBJ1-2, with D perhaps TRBD1 (5 bases). From germline, CDR1 is LGHDT and CDR2 YNNKEL (reference sequence). This CDR3 has 17 amino acids. Trimming left V 1 base short and J 0 bases short, with 15 bases between. Written as DNA, the CDR3 is TGTGCCAGCAGCCAAGGAAGGTTGGGGGATGCTAACTATGGCTACACCTTC. Amino acids: CASSQGRLGDANYGYTF.

This clone has just one count. The J gene is TRBJ2-1, the V gene TRBV9, with D perhaps TRBD2 (5 bases). V dropped 0 bases and J dropped 7 bases, with 14 bases sitting between them. Germline values: CDR1 SGDLS, CDR2 YYNGEE. CDR3 length equals 15 residues. The CDR3 bases are TGTGCCAGCAGCGTAGGACTATCGGCCGGGAATGAGCAGTTCTTC. It is translated as CASSVGLSAGNEQFF.

The chain links TRBV28 to TRBJ2-1; D call uncertain. Germline-derived CDR1 and CDR2 are MDHEN and SYDVKM. V was trimmed by 7 bases and J by 5 bases, leaving 18 bases between them. This CDR3 is built from 15 residues. The CDR3 loop is CASTLGSGRNNEQFF. In DNA form, the CDR3 reads TGTGCCAGCACTCTAGGGTCTGGCAGGAACAATGAGCAGTTCTTC.

This sequence joins TRBV3-1 (or the pseudogene TRBV3-2) and TRBJ2-7, with D possibly matching TRBD1 (5 bases). Germline V gene lookup returns CDR1 LGHDT and CDR2 YNNKEL (reference sequence). The CDR3 is 14 residues long. Trimming stripped 3 bases from V and 6 bases from J, with 15 bases between. The CDR3 DNA reads TGTGCCAGCAGCCACCGCGGACACGGCGGCGAGCAGTACTTC. Its translation is CASSHRGHGGEQYF.

The CDR3 sequence: CASSVEADYNEQFF. The CDR3 DNA follows: TGTGCCAGCAGCGTAGAAGCGGACTACAATGAGCAGTTCTTC. The rearrangement joins TRBV9 to TRBJ2-1; possibly TRBD2 for D (5 bases). The CDR3 is made up of 14 amino acids. V was pared by 0 bases and J by 3 bases, with 7 bases between. Germline V gene sequence: CDR1 SGDLS, CDR2 YYNGEE.

The V call is TRBV29-1, the J call TRBJ2-2, with D perhaps TRBD1 (6 bases). Trimming took 4 bases from V and 3 from J, leaving 15 bases between them. This CDR3 spans 15 amino acids. Looked up from germline, CDR1 is SQVTM and CDR2 is ANQGSEA. In DNA form, the CDR3 reads TGCAGCGTTGTTAAGTCAGGGGTGCACACCGGGGAGCTGTTTTTT. Translation: CSVVKSGVHTGELFF.

The chain carries TRBV9 and TRBJ2-7; 12 nucleotides align to TRBD2. CDR3 length: 17 amino acids. The ends lost 4 bases at V and 2 bases at J; junction bases unmatched: 10. Germline CDR1 SGDLS, CDR2 YYNGEE. CDR3 residues: CASSPGTSGLLPYEQYF. The CDR3 coding sequence is TGTGCCAGCAGCCCGGGGACTAGCGGGCTTCTCCCCTACGAGCAGTACTTC.

J is TRBJ2-7 and V is TRBV28; 7 nucleotides line up with TRBD1. The germline CDR1 and CDR2 sequences are MDHEN and SYDVKM. V dropped 6 bases and J dropped 4; count of bases not matched to a gene: 6. CDR3 size: 13 residues. In DNA form, the CDR3 reads TGTGCCAGCAGAGAGACAGGGAATTACGAGCAGTACTTC. Its translation is CASRETGNYEQYF.

J is TRBJ1-5 and V is TRBV21-1; the table's D gene call, TRBD1, was not cross checked with the DNA. TRBV21-1 is flagged as a pseudogene. The length of the CDR3 is 15 residues. CDR3 sequence: CASCLPGQGYQPQHF. DNA of the CDR3: TGTGCCAGCTGCCTTCCGGGACAGGGGTATCAGCCCCAGCATTTT.

This clone turned up a few times. The chain is built from TRBV27 and TRBJ2-7; the match to TRBD2 covers 13 bases. The CDR3 is 15 residues long. Trimming cost V 5 bases and J 3 bases; bases outside gene matches: 4. Per the germline V gene, CDR1 is MNHEY and CDR2 is SMNVEV (reference sequence). CDR3 loop: CASSPGTSGIYEQYF. The CDR3 DNA reads as TGTGCCAGCAGTCCCGGGACTAGCGGGATCTACGAGCAGTACTTC.

The J gene is TRBJ2-7, the V gene TRBV4-2; 8 bases are shared with TRBD2. CDR1 LGHNA and CDR2 YNFKEQ come from the germline V gene. The CDR3 runs to 17 residues. V lost 3 bases to trimming and J lost 3 bases; unmatched junction nucleotides: 13. The CDR3: CASSHLPTSANYYEQYF. In nucleotides, the CDR3 is TGTGCCAGCAGCCATCTCCCGACTAGCGCTAATTACTACGAGCAGTACTTC.

The chain recombines TRBV24-1 with TRBJ2-2, with TRBD1 identical over 10 bases. Germline-derived CDR1 and CDR2 are KGHDR and SFDVKD. This CDR3 contains 16 residues. Unmatched junction bases numbered 5, after V lost 3 bases and J lost 5 bases. As DNA, the CDR3 is TGTGCCACCAGTGATCCACGACAGGGGGCTACCGGGGAGCTGTTTTTT. Amino acid sequence: CATSDPRQGATGELFF.

The rearrangement uses TRBV7-3 and TRBJ2-3, with no clear D. Looked up from germline, CDR1 is SGHTA and CDR2 is FQGTGA. This CDR3 has 13 amino acids. Trimming stripped 4 bases from V and 11 bases from J, with 16 bases between. The CDR3 DNA is TGTGCCAGCAGCTCCCACTCGGAAAACGGGCAGTATTTT. Protein sequence: CASSSHSENGQYF.

The V call is TRBV10-1, the J call TRBJ2-3; the D is unclear. The germline V and J ends were trimmed by 5 bases and 2 bases, with 8 bases remaining between them. The CDR3 is 13 residues long. Germline CDR1 reads WNHNN; CDR2 reads SYGVQD (reference sequence). Here the CDR3 reads CASSPGYTDTQYF. The CDR3, as DNA: TGCGCCAGCAGTCCCGGTTACACAGATACGCAGTATTTT.

V gene TRBV7-3 combines with J gene TRBJ2-1, with D possibly matching TRBD2 (5 bases). Germline V CDR1 and CDR2: SGHTA, FQGTGA. V lost 5 bases and J 7 bases, leaving 15 bases between the germline ends. The CDR3 runs 14 residues. The CDR3 nucleotides read TGTGCCAGCAGCCTCCGGACTGAAGATAATGAGCAGTTCTTC. Translated: CASSLRTEDNEQFF.

The CDR3 DNA reads TGTGCCAGCAGGGTGGCTAGCGGCTACACAGATACGCAGTATTTT. This translates into CASRVASGYTDTQYF. The genes are TRBV25-1 and TRBJ2-3, with 7 bases matching TRBD2. J gave up 2 bases and V 6 bases, and 8 bases lay outside the gene matches. The CDR3 totals 15 residues. From germline, CDR1 is MGHDK and CDR2 SYGVNS.

This chain uses TRBV24-1 with TRBJ1-2; no reliable D call. The CDR3 loop spans 16 amino acids. Germline CDR1 and CDR2: KGHDR and SFDVKD. Trimming shortened V by 4 bases and J by 4 bases, and 18 bases separated the two germline ends. CDR3 nucleotides: TGTGCCACCAGTGACCCTAATGACAAGACCCTCTATGGCTACACCTTC. Its protein is CATSDPNDKTLYGYTF.

The chain combines TRBV7-6 with TRBJ2-2; TRBD2 agrees at 10 bases. This CDR3 is built from 19 residues. The V and J ends lost 0 bases and 7 bases, in that order; junction bases with no gene match: 14. The germline gives CDR1 SGHVS, CDR2 FNYEAQ. The DNA for the CDR3 is TGTGCCAGCAGCTTAGCTGGCGGACTAGCGGCCGTGTTAGGCGGGGAGCTGTTTTTT. Amino acids: CASSLAGGLAAVLGGELFF.

The V call is TRBV7-9, the J call TRBJ1-6, with D perhaps TRBD1 (5 bases). Germline lookup yields CDR1 SEHNR and CDR2 FQNEAQ (reference sequence). The CDR3 totals 13 residues. With 1 base removed from V and 16 bases from J, the gap between germline ends came to 14 bases. The CDR3 nucleotides are TGTGCCAGCAGCTTAGGTAGCAGCGGGGCTCTCCACTTT. Translation gives CASSLGSSGALHF.

The chain combines TRBV28 with TRBJ2-5, with TRBD1 as a possible D gene (6 bases). The CDR3 is made up of 13 amino acids. The germline V gene has CDR1 MDHEN and CDR2 SYDVKM. V was clipped by 4 bases and J by 4 bases, with 10 bases between them. In DNA, the CDR3 is TGTGCCAGCAGTTCCCAGGGGAGAGAGACCCAGTACTTC. Translating it yields CASSSQGRETQYF.

The chain recombines TRBV3-1 (or the pseudogene TRBV3-2) with TRBJ1-4; D remains ambiguous. Per the germline V gene, CDR1 is LGHDT and CDR2 is YNNKEL (reference sequence). The germline V and J ends were trimmed by 4 bases and 7 bases, with 13 bases remaining between them. The CDR3 length is 14 residues. The CDR3 sequence: CASSPRRSSEKLFF. As DNA, the CDR3 is TGTGCCAGCAGCCCTAGGAGGAGCTCTGAAAAACTGTTTTTT.

J is TRBJ2-7 and V is TRBV3-1 (or the pseudogene TRBV3-2), with 9 bases that match TRBD2. The V gene's germline CDR1 is LGHDT and CDR2 YNNKEL (reference sequence). The CDR3 has 16 residues. J lost 1 base, V lost 0 bases, and 4 bases had no gene match. CDR3 sequence reads: CASSQDLLAGSYEQYF. The DNA for the CDR3 is TGTGCCAGCAGCCAAGATCTTCTAGCGGGATCCTACGAGCAGTACTTC.

This sequence joins TRBV7-2 and TRBJ1-1; D possibly corresponds to TRBD1 (6 bases). This CDR3 region has 14 residues. Looked up from germline, CDR1 is SGHTA and CDR2 is FQGNSA. Trimming removed 5 bases from V and 3 bases from J, with 13 bases in between. The CDR3 spells CASSRGGWDTEAFF. The CDR3 coding sequence is TGTGCCAGCAGCCGTGGGGGCTGGGACACTGAAGCTTTCTTT.

The chain recombines TRBV18 with TRBJ1-1; 7 bases fit TRBD1. Losses at the gene ends were 3 bases for V and 1 base for J; bases not matched to a gene: 5. The CDR3 length is 15 residues. Germline V gene data show CDR1 as KGHSH and CDR2 as LQKENI. The CDR3 coding sequence is TGTGCCAGCTCACCCTCCGGGACAGAGAACACTGAAGCTTTCTTT. Translating it yields CASSPSGTENTEAFF.

V gene TRBV20-1 combines with J gene TRBJ2-3; TRBD2 agrees at 7 bases. In germline, CDR1 is DFQATT, CDR2 SNEGSKA (reference sequence). V dropped 3 bases and J dropped 1; count of bases not matched to a gene: 4. The CDR3 spans 14 residues. The CDR3 coding sequence is TGCAGTGCTAGTTATACTAGCGGCACAGATACGCAGTATTTT. It encodes CSASYTSGTDTQYF.

This clone was seen a single time. The rearrangement links TRBV5-4 to TRBJ2-3; D unresolved. The V end was cut by 5 bases, the J end by 2 bases, with 9 bases between. The CDR3 covers 13 residues. Germline-derived CDR1 and CDR2 are SGHNT and YYREEE (reference sequence). This CDR3 is CASRRQSTDTQYF. The CDR3 DNA reads as TGTGCCAGCAGAAGGCAGTCCACAGATACGCAGTATTTT.

The chain links TRBV14 to TRBJ1-2; D might be TRBD1 (5 bases). Germline CDR1 reads SGHDN; CDR2 reads FVKESK. The CDR3 totals 12 residues. The V end lost 1 base, the J end lost 7 bases, and 7 bases lay between the germline ends. DNA for the CDR3: TGTGCCAGCAGCCAAGGGGGGTTTGGCTACACCTTC. Its translation is CASSQGGFGYTF.

The rearrangement joins TRBV9 to TRBJ2-3; D is possibly TRBD1 or TRBD2 (5 bases each). Germline lookup yields CDR1 SGDLS and CDR2 YYNGEE. The CDR3 loop spans 15 amino acids. V lost 0 bases to trimming and J lost 6 bases, with 14 bases between them. Here the CDR3 reads CASSVERGARDTQYF. CDR3 coding DNA: TGTGCCAGCAGCGTAGAACGAGGGGCCCGGGATACGCAGTATTTT.